This entry is about one T cell receptor (beta chain). Germline V lookup: CDR1 SGHRS, CDR2 YFSETQ. The ends lost 4 bases at V and 6 bases at J; junction bases unmatched: 4. The CDR3 runs to 16 residues. This entry is derived from a study of blood T cell repertoires in COVID-19. About the study: COVID-19 samples collected from the United States, Italy and Spain covered acute and convalescent phases. Nucleic acid was either cDNA or gDNA, and it came from T cells, B-cell-depleted T cells, or PBMCs.

Per the authors' pipeline: Nucleated cell number was recorded as an estimate derived from reference gene primer amplification. Sequencing was performed with immunoSEQ multiplex PCR; in TCRdb, only in-frame clones are kept and a portion is missing. The DNA was the basis for D and trimming; V, J and clone size are from that table. This sample has over 200,000 clones, with around 85% found just once. The TCR comes from a woman aged 80 or older with acute or convalescent COVID-19. This chain connects TRBV5-1 to TRBJ2-2; 15 bases fit TRBD2. Sample: peripheral blood. CDR3 bases: TGCGCCAGCAGCACCGGACTAGCGGGGGGGGCCGGGGAGCTGTTTTTT. Its translation: CASSTGLAGGAGELFF.